This TCR beta chain was captured by sequencing in a study of cytomegalovirus exposure and HLA in healthy donors. CDR1 and CDR2 from the germline V gene are SNHLY and FYNNEI. The V gene lost 9 bases and the J gene lost 7 bases, with 19 bases spanning the gap. The CDR3 length is 14 residues. The study ran its PCR with 60 Vbeta and 13 Jbeta primers. This table comes from immunoSEQ multiplex PCR, and its TCRdb copy is limited to in-frame clones, with some not included. Of 150,000 or so clones in the sample, about 84% are singletons; the top ten hold approximately 1.2%. The source is a man aged 45-60 years in good health and CMV-seropositive. Sample: PBMCs. The chain links TRBV2 to TRBJ1-5; D remains unclear. The CDR3 DNA follows: TGTGCCAGTTCACTAAGGGAGGGAAACCAGCCCCAGCATTTT. This codes for CASSLREGNQPQHF.